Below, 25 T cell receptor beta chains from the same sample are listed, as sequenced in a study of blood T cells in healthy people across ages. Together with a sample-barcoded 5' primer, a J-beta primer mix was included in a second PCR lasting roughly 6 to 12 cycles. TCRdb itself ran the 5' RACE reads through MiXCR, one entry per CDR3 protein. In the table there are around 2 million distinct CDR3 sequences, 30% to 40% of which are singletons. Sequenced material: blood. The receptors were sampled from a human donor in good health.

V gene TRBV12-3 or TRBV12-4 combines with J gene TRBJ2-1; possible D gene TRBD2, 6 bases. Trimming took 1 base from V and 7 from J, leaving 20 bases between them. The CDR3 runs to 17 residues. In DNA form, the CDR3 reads TGTGCCAGCAGTTTAGTCCTGGGCGGGACGGCTACGAATGAGCAGTTCTTC. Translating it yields CASSLVLGGTATNEQFF.

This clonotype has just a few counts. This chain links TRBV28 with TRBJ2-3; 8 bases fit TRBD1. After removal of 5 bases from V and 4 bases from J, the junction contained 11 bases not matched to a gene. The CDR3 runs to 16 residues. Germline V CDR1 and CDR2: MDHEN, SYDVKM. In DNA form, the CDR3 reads TGTGCCAGCAGTGAGGGCCCGACAGGGGAGGCAGATACGCAGTATTTT. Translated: CASSEGPTGEADTQYF. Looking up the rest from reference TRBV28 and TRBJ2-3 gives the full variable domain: DVKVTQSSRYLVKRTGEKVFLECVQDMDHENMFWYRQDPGLGLRLIYFSYDVKMKEKGDIPEGYSVSREKKERFSLILESASTNQTSMYLCASSEGPTGEADTQYFGPGTRLTVL.

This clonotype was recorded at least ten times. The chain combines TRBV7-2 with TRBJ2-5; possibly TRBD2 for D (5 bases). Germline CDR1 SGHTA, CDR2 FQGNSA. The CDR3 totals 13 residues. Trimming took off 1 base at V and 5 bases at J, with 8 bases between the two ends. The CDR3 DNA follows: TGTGCCAGCAGCTTAGGAGCGGTCGAGACCCAGTACTTC. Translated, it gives CASSLGAVETQYF.

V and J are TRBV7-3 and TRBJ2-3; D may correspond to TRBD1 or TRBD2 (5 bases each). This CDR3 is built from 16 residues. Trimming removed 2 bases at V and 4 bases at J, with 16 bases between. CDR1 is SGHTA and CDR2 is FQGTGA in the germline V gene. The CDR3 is CASSLEGLSYADTQYF. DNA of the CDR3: TGTGCCAGCAGCTTAGAGGGGCTTTCTTACGCAGATACGCAGTATTTT.

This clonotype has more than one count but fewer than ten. CDR3: CASSGNPRPYNSPLHF. The CDR3 DNA sequence: TGTGCCAGCAGCGGTAACCCCAGACCTTATAATTCACCCCTCCACTTT. The V call is TRBV9, the J call TRBJ1-6; D is unclear. The CDR3 has 16 residues. Looked up from germline, CDR1 is SGDLS and CDR2 is YYNGEE. Trimming shortened V by 3 bases and J by 4 bases, and 14 bases separated the two germline ends.

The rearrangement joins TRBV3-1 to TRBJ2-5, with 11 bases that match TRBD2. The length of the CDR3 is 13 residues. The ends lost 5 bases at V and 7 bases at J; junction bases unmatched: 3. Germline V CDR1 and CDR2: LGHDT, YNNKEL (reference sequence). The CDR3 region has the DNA TGTGCCAGCAGCTTTGGGACTAGCGGGACCCAGTACTTC. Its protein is CASSFGTSGTQYF.

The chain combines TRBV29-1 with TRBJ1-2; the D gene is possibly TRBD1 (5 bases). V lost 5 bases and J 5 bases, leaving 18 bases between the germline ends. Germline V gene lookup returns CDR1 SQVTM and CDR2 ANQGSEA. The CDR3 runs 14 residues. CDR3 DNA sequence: TGCAGCGTTTATCCGGGACCTGATATTTATGGCTACACCTTC. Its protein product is CSVYPGPDIYGYTF. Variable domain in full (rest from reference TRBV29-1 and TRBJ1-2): SAVISQKPSRDICQRGTSLTIQCQVDSQVTMMFWYRQQPGQSLTLIATANQGSEATYESGFVIDKFPISRPNLTFSTLTVSNMSPEDSSIYLCSVYPGPDIYGYTFGSGTRLTVV.

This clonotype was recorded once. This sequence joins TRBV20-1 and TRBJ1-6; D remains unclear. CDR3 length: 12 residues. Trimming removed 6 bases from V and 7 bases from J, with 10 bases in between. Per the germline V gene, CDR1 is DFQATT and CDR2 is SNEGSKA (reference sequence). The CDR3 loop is CSARTENSPLHF. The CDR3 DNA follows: TGCAGTGCGAGGACGGAGAATTCACCCCTCCACTTT.

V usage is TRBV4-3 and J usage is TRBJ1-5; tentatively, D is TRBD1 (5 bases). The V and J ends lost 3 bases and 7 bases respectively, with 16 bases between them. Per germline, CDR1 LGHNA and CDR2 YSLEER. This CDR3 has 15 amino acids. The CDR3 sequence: CASSQGTGQTQPQHF. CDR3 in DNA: TGCGCCAGCAGCCAGGGCACGGGGCAGACGCAGCCCCAGCATTTT.

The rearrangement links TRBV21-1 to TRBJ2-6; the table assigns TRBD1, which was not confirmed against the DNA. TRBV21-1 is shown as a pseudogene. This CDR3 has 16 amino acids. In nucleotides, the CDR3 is TGTGCCAGCATCCCAATGGGGCTCTCTGGGGCCAACGTCCGGACTTTC. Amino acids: CASIPMGLSGANVRTF.

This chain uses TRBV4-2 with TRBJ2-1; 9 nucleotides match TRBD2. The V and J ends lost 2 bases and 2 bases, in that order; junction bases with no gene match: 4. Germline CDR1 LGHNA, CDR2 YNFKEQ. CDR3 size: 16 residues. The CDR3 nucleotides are TGTGCCAGCAGCCAAAGGCGGGGGGGCCCCTACAATGAGCAGTTCTTC. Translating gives CASSQRRGGPYNEQFF.

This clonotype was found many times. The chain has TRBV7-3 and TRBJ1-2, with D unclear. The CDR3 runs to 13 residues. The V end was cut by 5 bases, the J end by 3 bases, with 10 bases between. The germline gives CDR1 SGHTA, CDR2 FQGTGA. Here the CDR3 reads CASSPHGDYGYTF. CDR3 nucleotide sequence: TGTGCCAGCAGCCCTCATGGAGACTATGGCTACACCTTC.

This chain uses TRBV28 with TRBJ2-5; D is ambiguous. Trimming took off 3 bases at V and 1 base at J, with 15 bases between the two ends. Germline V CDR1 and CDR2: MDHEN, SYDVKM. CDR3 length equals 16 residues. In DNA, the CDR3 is TGTGCCAGCAGTTTGGGAACCGGTCCAGGCCAAGAGACCCAGTACTTC. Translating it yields CASSLGTGPGQETQYF.

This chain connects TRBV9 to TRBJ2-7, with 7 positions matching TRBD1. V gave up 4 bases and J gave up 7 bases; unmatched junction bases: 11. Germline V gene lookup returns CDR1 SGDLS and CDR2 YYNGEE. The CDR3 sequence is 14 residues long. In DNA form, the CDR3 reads TGTGCCAGCAGCCCCCAAGGGGGCGGTTGGGAGCAGTACGTC. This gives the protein CASSPQGGGWEQYV.

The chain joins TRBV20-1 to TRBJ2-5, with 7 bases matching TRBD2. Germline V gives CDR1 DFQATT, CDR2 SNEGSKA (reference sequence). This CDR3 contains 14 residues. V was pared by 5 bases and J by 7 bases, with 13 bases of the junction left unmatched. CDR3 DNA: TGCAGTGCTCATGACGGGAGGTCCGGATGGACCCAGTACTTC. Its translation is CSAHDGRSGWTQYF.

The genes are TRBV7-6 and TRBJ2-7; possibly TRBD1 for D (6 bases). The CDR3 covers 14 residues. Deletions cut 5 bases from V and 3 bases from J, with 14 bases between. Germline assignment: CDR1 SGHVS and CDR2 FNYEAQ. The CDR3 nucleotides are TGTGCCAGCAGCGACCCCGGGACACGCTACGAGCAGTACTTC. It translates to CASSDPGTRYEQYF.

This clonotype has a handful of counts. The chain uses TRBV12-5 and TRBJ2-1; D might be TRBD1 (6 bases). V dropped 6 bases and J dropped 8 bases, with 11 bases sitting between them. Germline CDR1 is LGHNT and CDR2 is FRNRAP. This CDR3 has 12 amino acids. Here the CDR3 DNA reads TGTGCTAGTGGGATGACAGGCGATGAGCAGTTCTTC. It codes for CASGMTGDEQFF.

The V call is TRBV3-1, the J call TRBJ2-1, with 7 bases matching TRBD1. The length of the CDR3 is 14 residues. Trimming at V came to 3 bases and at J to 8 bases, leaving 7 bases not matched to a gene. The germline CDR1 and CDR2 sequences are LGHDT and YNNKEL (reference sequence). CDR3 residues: CASSHRDSYDEQFF. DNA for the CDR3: TGTGCCAGCAGCCACCGGGACAGTTACGATGAGCAGTTCTTC.

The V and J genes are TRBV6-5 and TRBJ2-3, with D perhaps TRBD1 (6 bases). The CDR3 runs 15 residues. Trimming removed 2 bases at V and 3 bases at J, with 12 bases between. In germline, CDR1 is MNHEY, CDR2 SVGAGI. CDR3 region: CASSYKGVGTDTQYF. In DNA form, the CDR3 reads TGTGCCAGCAGTTACAAGGGGGTCGGGACAGATACGCAGTATTTT.

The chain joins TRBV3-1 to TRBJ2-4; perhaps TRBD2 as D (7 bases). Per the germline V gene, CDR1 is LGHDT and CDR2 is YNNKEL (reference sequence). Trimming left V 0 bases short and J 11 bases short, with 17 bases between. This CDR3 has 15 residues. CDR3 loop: CASSQDLGGPGLQYF. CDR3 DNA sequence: TGTGCCAGCAGCCAAGATCTGGGGGGGCCGGGACTTCAGTACTTC.

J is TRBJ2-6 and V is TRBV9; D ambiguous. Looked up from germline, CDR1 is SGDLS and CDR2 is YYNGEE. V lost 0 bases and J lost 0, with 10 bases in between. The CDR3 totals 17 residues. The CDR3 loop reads CASSVALTNSGANVLTF. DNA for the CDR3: TGTGCCAGCAGCGTAGCACTCACGAACTCTGGGGCCAACGTCCTGACTTTC.

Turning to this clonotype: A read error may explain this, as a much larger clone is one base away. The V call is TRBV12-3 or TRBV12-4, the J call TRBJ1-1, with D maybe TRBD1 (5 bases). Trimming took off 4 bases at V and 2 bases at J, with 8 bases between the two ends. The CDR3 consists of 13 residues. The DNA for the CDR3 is TGTGCCAGCAGTTACAGGAGTAACACTGAAGCTTTCTTT. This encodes CASSYRSNTEAFF.

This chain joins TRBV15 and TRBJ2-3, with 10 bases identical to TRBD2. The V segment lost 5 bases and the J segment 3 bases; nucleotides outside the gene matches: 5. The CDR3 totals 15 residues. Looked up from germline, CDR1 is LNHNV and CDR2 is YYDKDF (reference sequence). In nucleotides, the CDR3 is TGTGCCACCAGCCAAGCGGGGGGGCCGACAGATACGCAGTATTTT. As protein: CATSQAGGPTDTQYF.

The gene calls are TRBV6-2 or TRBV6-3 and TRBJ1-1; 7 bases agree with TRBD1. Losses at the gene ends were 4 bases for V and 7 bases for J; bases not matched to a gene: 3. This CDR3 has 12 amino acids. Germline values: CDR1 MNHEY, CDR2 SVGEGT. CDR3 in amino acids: CASSSRDSEAFF. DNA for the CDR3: TGTGCCAGCAGTTCCCGGGACAGTGAAGCTTTCTTT.

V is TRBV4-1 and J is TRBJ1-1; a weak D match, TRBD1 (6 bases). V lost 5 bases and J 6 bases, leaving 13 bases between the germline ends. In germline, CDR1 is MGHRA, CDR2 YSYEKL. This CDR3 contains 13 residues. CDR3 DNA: TGCGCCAGCAGCGTAGGCCCAGGGGCTGAAGCTTTCTTT. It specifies CASSVGPGAEAFF.